Detailed here is one T cell receptor (beta chain). These data belong to a study of blood T cell repertoires in COVID-19. Overall study: Sample material is recorded as cDNA or gDNA derived from T cells, B-cell-depleted T cells, or PBMCs.

Data came from immunoSEQ multiplex PCR; TCRdb stores just in-frame clones and leaves some out. The table shows about 150,000 clones, with roughly nine tenths occurring only once. Germline lookup yields CDR1 SEHNR and CDR2 FQNEAQ (reference sequence). The CDR3 runs 14 residues. Trimming cost V 4 bases and J 11 bases, with 20 bases left between them. The material sequenced was peripheral blood. The genes are TRBV7-9 and TRBJ1-1, with D possibly TRBD1 on 6 matching bases. The TCR sequence derives from a man aged 55 to 70 with acute or convalescent COVID-19. Here the CDR3 DNA reads TGTGCCAGCAGCTCGAGACAGGACCCGTCAAGCGCTTTCTTT. This gives the protein CASSSRQDPSSAFF. Complete variable domain (other parts from reference TRBV7-9 and TRBJ1-1): DTGVSQNPRHKITKRGQNVTFRCDPISEHNRLYWYRQTLGQGPEFLTYFQNEAQLEKSRLLSDRFSAERPKGSFSTLEIQRTEQGDSAMYLCASSSRQDPSSAFFGQGTRLTVV.